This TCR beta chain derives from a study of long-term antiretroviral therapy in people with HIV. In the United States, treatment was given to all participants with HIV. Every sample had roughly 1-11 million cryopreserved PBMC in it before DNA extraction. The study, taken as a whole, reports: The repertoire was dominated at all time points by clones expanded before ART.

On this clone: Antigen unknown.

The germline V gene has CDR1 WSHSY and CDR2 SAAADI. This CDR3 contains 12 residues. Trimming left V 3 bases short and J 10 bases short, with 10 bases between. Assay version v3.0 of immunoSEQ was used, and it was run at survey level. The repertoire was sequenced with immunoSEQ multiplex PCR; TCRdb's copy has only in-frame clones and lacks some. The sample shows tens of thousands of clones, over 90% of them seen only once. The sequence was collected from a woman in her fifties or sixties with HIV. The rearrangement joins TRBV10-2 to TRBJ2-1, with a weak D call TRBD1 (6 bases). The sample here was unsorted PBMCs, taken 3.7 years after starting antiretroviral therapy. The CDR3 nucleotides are TGCGCCAGCAGTGAAGGGGGTCGGGAGCAGTTCTTC. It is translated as CASSEGGREQFF.